These 31 T cell receptor beta chains came from one sample sequenced in a study of T cell changes during pregnancy in multiple sclerosis. Profiled with immunoSEQ multiplex PCR; TCRdb holds only in-frame clones, not every one. The sample shows approximately 79,000 clones, more than 80% of them seen only once. Source: CD4+ T cells from peripheral blood mononuclear cells, taken before pregnancy. The receptors stem from a female donor with multiple sclerosis, enrolled in a pregnancy study.

The CDR3 coding sequence is TGCGCCAGCAGTAAGCGGGGGGGCTGGCGAGAGACCCAGTACTTC. It translates to CASSKRGGWRETQYF. V gene TRBV10-2 combines with J gene TRBJ2-5, with TRBD2 identical over 10 bases. The germline V gene encodes CDR1 WSHSY and CDR2 SAAADI. The CDR3 is 15 residues long. J gave up 4 bases and V 5 bases, and 7 bases lay outside the gene matches.

The chain has TRBV5-4 and TRBJ1-3, with D perhaps matching TRBD1 (6 bases). Trimming cost V 1 base and J 0 bases, with 11 bases left between them. Germline loops: CDR1 SGHNT, CDR2 YYREEE (reference sequence). CDR3 length: 16 residues. The CDR3 is CASSLMGQVSGNTIYF. Written as DNA, the CDR3 is TGTGCCAGCAGCTTGATGGGACAAGTCTCTGGAAACACCATATATTTT.

In its sample, this clone was seen a few times. The chain employs TRBV27 and TRBJ2-7; 9 bases are shared with TRBD2. This CDR3 has 13 amino acids. CDR1 and CDR2 (germline): MNHEY, SMNVEV (reference sequence). Trimming cost V 6 bases and J 0 bases; bases outside gene matches: 0. This CDR3 is CASRTSGSYEQYF. The CDR3 DNA reads TGTGCCAGCAGGACTAGCGGCTCCTACGAGCAGTACTTC.

This CDR3 is CASRKDWGNQPQHF. The CDR3 DNA reads as TGTGCCAGCAGGAAGGACTGGGGCAATCAGCCCCAGCATTTT. The chain links TRBV2 to TRBJ1-5; D is unclear. Germline assignment: CDR1 SNHLY and CDR2 FYNNEI. The CDR3 has 14 amino acids. V was cut by 6 bases and J by 2 bases, with 11 bases left in between.

V gene TRBV5-1 combines with J gene TRBJ1-5, with TRBD1 identical over 7 bases. Trimming cost V 0 bases and J 7 bases; bases outside gene matches: 7. The germline V gene has CDR1 SGHRS and CDR2 YFSETQ. The CDR3 is 15 residues long. The CDR3 spells CASSLAGQPEQPQHF. In DNA form, the CDR3 reads TGCGCCAGCAGCTTGGCGGGACAGCCGGAACAGCCCCAGCATTTT.

The sample holds a few counts of this clone. The V and J genes are TRBV18 and TRBJ2-3; D is unresolved. The germline CDR1 and CDR2 sequences are KGHSH and LQKENI. V lost 2 bases and J lost 4, with 4 bases in between. There are 12 residues in the CDR3. As DNA, the CDR3 is TGTGCCAGCTCACCAGTCTCAGATACGCAGTATTTT. Encoded protein: CASSPVSDTQYF.

This chain connects TRBV9 to TRBJ2-5; 8 bases align to TRBD2. The V segment lost 0 bases and the J segment 5 bases; nucleotides outside the gene matches: 9. The V gene's germline CDR1 is SGDLS and CDR2 YYNGEE. The CDR3 covers 16 residues. The CDR3 sequence is CASSVGVQRERETQYF. CDR3 DNA sequence: TGTGCCAGCAGCGTAGGGGTCCAGCGGGAGCGGGAGACCCAGTACTTC. The full variable domain, in which reference TRBV9 and TRBJ2-5 provide the parts outside the CDR3, is DSGVTQTPKHLITATGQRVTLRCSPRSGDLSVYWYQQSLDQGLQFLIQYYNGEERAKGNILERFSAQQFPDLHSELNLSSLELGDSALYFCASSVGVQRERETQYFGPGTRLLVL.

V is TRBV19 and J is TRBJ1-6; no reliable D call. The germline gives CDR1 LNHDA, CDR2 SQIVND (reference sequence). V gave up 0 bases and J gave up 3 bases, with 6 bases separating them. This CDR3 is built from 15 residues. The CDR3 loop reads CASSIDYSYNSPLHF. CDR3 nucleotides: TGTGCCAGTAGTATAGATTACAGCTATAATTCACCCCTCCACTTT. The entire variable domain, with the rest obtained from reference TRBV19 and TRBJ1-6, is as follows: DGGITQSPKYLFRKEGQNVTLSCEQNLNHDAMYWYRQDPGQGLRLIYYSQIVNDFQKGDIAEGYSVSREKKESFPLTVTSAQKNPTAFYLCASSIDYSYNSPLHFGNGTRLTVT.

The chain carries TRBV7-2 and TRBJ2-5; 8 bases fit TRBD2. V gave up 5 bases and J gave up 4 bases; unmatched junction bases: 9. CDR3 size: 15 residues. The germline V gene has CDR1 SGHTA and CDR2 FQGNSA. The CDR3 coding sequence is TGTGCCAGCAGCACCCGGACGGGGGGGACAGAGACCCAGTACTTC. It specifies CASSTRTGGTETQYF.

The CDR3 protein is CASSLISGTANEKLFF. The CDR3, as DNA: TGCGCCAGCAGCCTGATATCCGGGACAGCTAATGAAAAACTGTTTTTT. The V gene is TRBV5-1, the J gene TRBJ1-4; 7 bases are a match to TRBD1. Germline CDR1 and CDR2: SGHRS and YFSETQ. The V segment lost 4 bases and the J segment 3 bases; nucleotides outside the gene matches: 9. The CDR3 covers 16 residues.

The chain links TRBV5-1 to TRBJ2-2, with D uncertain. Germline V gene sequence: CDR1 SGHRS, CDR2 YFSETQ. V was pared by 0 bases and J by 4 bases, with 10 bases between. The CDR3 spans 15 residues. As DNA, the CDR3 is TGCGCCAGCAGCTTGGCGGTGACTTCCACCGGGGAGCTGTTTTTT. Protein product: CASSLAVTSTGELFF.

The chain carries TRBV28 and TRBJ1-5; 12 positions agree with TRBD1. CDR3 size: 17 residues. Germline CDR1 reads MDHEN; CDR2 reads SYDVKM. V dropped 6 bases and J dropped 0; count of bases not matched to a gene: 6. This CDR3 is CASSLGTGGVSNQPQHF. The DNA of the CDR3 is TGTGCCAGCAGCCTTGGGACAGGGGGCGTTAGCAATCAGCCCCAGCATTTT.

This chain connects TRBV10-3 to TRBJ1-5; weak D call: TRBD1 (6 bases). Trimming removed 0 bases at V and 4 bases at J, with 16 bases between. Germline CDR1 is ENHRY and CDR2 is SYGVKD. The CDR3 covers 17 residues. CDR3 in amino acids: CAISESGGGAGNQPQHF. The DNA of the CDR3 is TGTGCCATCAGTGAGTCAGGGGGGGGTGCGGGGAATCAGCCCCAGCATTTT.

The chain recombines TRBV10-2 with TRBJ1-2; 7 bases are a match to TRBD1. Unmatched junction bases numbered 3, after V lost 4 bases and J lost 4 bases. Germline V gene data show CDR1 as WSHSY and CDR2 as SAAADI. CDR3 size: 13 residues. DNA of the CDR3: TGCGCCAGCAGTGTACAGGGGACCTATGGCTACACCTTC. It is translated as CASSVQGTYGYTF.

The chain uses TRBV15 and TRBJ2-7; maybe TRBD1 (6 bases). V was clipped by 3 bases and J by 3 bases, with 9 bases between them. The germline CDR1 and CDR2 sequences are LNHNV and YYDKDF (reference sequence). This CDR3 has 13 amino acids. CDR3 protein: CATSSNRDYEQYF. DNA of the CDR3: TGTGCCACCAGCAGTAACAGGGACTACGAGCAGTACTTC.

Regarding this clone: Its ends do not fully match the called genes, so a read error is possible. The chain employs TRBV20-1 and TRBJ1-1; 7 bases match TRBD1. Per germline, CDR1 DFQATT and CDR2 SNEGSKA (reference sequence). There are 11 residues in the CDR3. The CDR3, as DNA: TGCAGTGCAAGAGACAGGGCTGAAGCTTTCTTT. Protein product: CSARDRAEAFF.

This rearrangement joins TRBV11-2 to TRBJ2-6; perhaps TRBD2 as D (6 bases). Germline V gene data show CDR1 as SGHAT and CDR2 as FQNNGV. This CDR3 is 15 amino acids long. The V and J ends lost 3 bases and 4 bases respectively, with 10 bases between them. CDR3 in DNA: TGTGCCAGCAGCTTCGGGAGTTCCGGGGCCAACGTCCTGACTTTC. It translates to CASSFGSSGANVLTF.

The chain recombines TRBV29-1 with TRBJ1-2; D perhaps matches TRBD1 (5 bases). This CDR3 has 14 amino acids. CDR1 and CDR2 from the germline V gene are SQVTM and ANQGSEA. V was clipped by 0 bases and J by 4 bases, with 12 bases between them. The CDR3 DNA sequence: TGCAGCGTTGAAGAGTCAGGGCGACCCTATGGCTACACCTTC. This sequence encodes CSVEESGRPYGYTF.

This clone was counted a single time. This chain joins TRBV5-5 and TRBJ2-7; D gene uncertain. Per the germline V gene, CDR1 is SGHKS and CDR2 is YYEKEE (reference sequence). V was trimmed by 5 bases and J by 2 bases, leaving 17 bases between them. The CDR3 consists of 15 residues. The CDR3 loop is CASSLNSESPYEQYF. In DNA form, the CDR3 reads TGTGCCAGCAGTCTCAATTCAGAATCCCCCTACGAGCAGTACTTC.

The J gene is TRBJ2-4, the V gene TRBV7-7; D uncertain. V lost 2 bases and J lost 6, with 8 bases in between. The CDR3 is 13 residues long. The germline CDR1 and CDR2 sequences are SSHAT and FNYEAQ (reference sequence). Written as DNA, the CDR3 is TGTGCCAGCAGCTTACGACTGGGAAACATTCAGTACTTC. It translates to CASSLRLGNIQYF.

The chain has TRBV5-4 and TRBJ2-1; possibly TRBD2 for D (7 bases). Per the germline V gene, CDR1 is SGHNT and CDR2 is YYREEE (reference sequence). Trimming left V 7 bases short and J 2 bases short, with 16 bases between. The CDR3 contains 15 residues. CDR3 protein: CASARDGGPYNEQFF. CDR3 nucleotides: TGTGCCAGCGCCCGGGACGGGGGGCCCTACAATGAGCAGTTCTTC.

This clone was recorded once. V is TRBV5-8 and J is TRBJ2-3; 8 bases line up with TRBD2. There are 15 residues in the CDR3. The ends lost 0 bases at V and 2 bases at J; junction bases unmatched: 2. CDR1 is SGHTS and CDR2 is YDEGEE in the germline V gene. The CDR3: CASSLAGGATDTQYF. The CDR3 nucleotides are TGTGCCAGCAGCTTGGCGGGAGGGGCCACAGATACGCAGTATTTT.

J is TRBJ2-7 and V is TRBV6-5; TRBD2 agrees at 9 bases. Unmatched junction bases numbered 7, after V lost 0 bases and J lost 4 bases. This CDR3 spans 16 amino acids. Germline V lookup: CDR1 MNHEY, CDR2 SVGAGI. CDR3 nucleotides: TGTGCCAGCAGTTACTCAGGCGGGAGGGCCGGGTACGAGCAGTACTTC. This codes for CASSYSGGRAGYEQYF.

The rearrangement uses TRBV19 and TRBJ1-4; no definite D call. CDR3 length: 12 residues. Trimming took 4 bases from V and 15 from J, leaving 15 bases between them. Per the germline V gene, CDR1 is LNHDA and CDR2 is SQIVND (reference sequence). CDR3 coding DNA: TGTGCCAGTAGTAATGACCGTTCCCGGGTGTTTTTT. Residues: CASSNDRSRVFF.

V gene TRBV10-3 combines with J gene TRBJ2-3; D gene unclear. Germline-derived CDR1 and CDR2 are ENHRY and SYGVKD. V dropped 7 bases and J dropped 1 base, with 12 bases sitting between them. The CDR3 is made up of 14 amino acids. Written as DNA, the CDR3 is TGTGCCATCAACTCCGTGGTGGGCACAGATACGCAGTATTTT. Its translation: CAINSVVGTDTQYF.

This chain links TRBV4-2 with TRBJ1-2; D uncertain. The CDR3 extends over 15 amino acids. V gave up 1 base and J gave up 4 bases, with 13 bases separating them. Germline V gene data show CDR1 as LGHNA and CDR2 as YNFKEQ. CDR3 sequence reads: CASSQVYRGLYGYTF. As DNA, the CDR3 is TGTGCCAGCAGCCAAGTGTACCGCGGACTCTATGGCTACACCTTC.

V is TRBV7-2 and J is TRBJ2-7; 8 bases fit TRBD1. V shed 5 bases, J shed 3 bases, and the junction held 6 bases outside the gene matches. This CDR3 is 14 amino acids long. Germline V lookup: CDR1 SGHTA, CDR2 FQGNSA. The CDR3 DNA reads as TGTGCCAGCAGCGAAGACAGGGGAGGCTACGAGCAGTACTTC. This translates into CASSEDRGGYEQYF.

This sequence joins TRBV27 and TRBJ2-7; D not resolved. The germline CDR1 and CDR2 sequences are MNHEY and SMNVEV (reference sequence). V was trimmed by 6 bases and J by 2 bases, leaving 26 bases between them. The CDR3 loop spans 18 amino acids. The CDR3 DNA reads as TGTGCCAGCAGCCCGTTGACGATGATAGCCCCAACCACCTACGAGCAGTACTTC. Its protein is CASSPLTMIAPTTYEQYF.

The V gene is TRBV7-2, the J gene TRBJ2-3, with 14 bases fitting TRBD2. Trimming removed 6 bases from V and 2 bases from J; junction bases left unmatched: 10. The CDR3 runs 18 residues. Germline loops: CDR1 SGHTA, CDR2 FQGNSA. As DNA, the CDR3 is TGTGCCAGCAGGAAAAGCCCGGGACTAGCGGGGGTCACAGATACGCAGTATTTT. The encoded protein is CASRKSPGLAGVTDTQYF. Supplemented by reference TRBV7-2 and TRBJ2-3, the full variable domain reads GAGVSQSPSNKVTEKGKDVELRCDPISGHTALYWYRQSLGQGLEFLIYFQGNSAPDKSGLPSDRFSAERTGGSVSTLTIQRTQQEDSAVYLCASRKSPGLAGVTDTQYFGPGTRLTVL.

Here the CDR3 reads CATRREQNTEAFF. The CDR3 DNA is TGTGCCACCCGGAGGGAGCAGAACACTGAAGCTTTCTTT. The chain carries TRBV2 and TRBJ1-1; D unresolved. The CDR3 runs 13 residues. V shed 10 bases and J shed 1 base, with 13 bases lying between them. CDR1 is SNHLY and CDR2 is FYNNEI in the germline V gene.

This chain uses TRBV5-1 with TRBJ1-1, with 7 bases fitting TRBD1. The J segment lost 3 bases and the V segment lost 5 bases, leaving 7 bases of the junction unmatched. The CDR3 is made up of 14 amino acids. Germline values: CDR1 SGHRS, CDR2 YFSETQ. The CDR3 DNA reads TGCGCCAGCAGGAAGGGGGCTATGCACACTGAAGCTTTCTTT. This sequence encodes CASRKGAMHTEAFF.